The sequence of this T cell receptor (beta chain) was determined in a study of cytomegalovirus exposure and HLA in healthy donors. Across the study: Clustering assigned 81% of the roughly 400 genotyped donors to the Caucasian-associated ancestry cluster.

It was with 60 Vbeta and 13 Jbeta primers that the PCR ran. Assay used: immunoSEQ multiplex PCR; TCRdb lists only in-frame clones, some missing. In the table there are 55,000 to 70,000 clones, approximately 80% of which are singletons. Donors were ostensibly healthy at sampling, although undocumented immune exposures were probable. The sequenced sample consisted of PBMCs. The clonotype comes from a human donor in good health.

This CDR3 reads CASSLKGTGGDPVFKRNNEQFF. CDR3 in DNA: TGTGCCAGCTCACTAAAGGGGACAGGGGGCGATCCTGTTTTTAAACGAAACAATGAGCAGTTCTTC. The V gene is TRBV18, the J gene TRBJ2-1; TRBD1 aligns across 12 bases. V shed 4 bases, J shed 5 bases, and the junction held 24 bases outside the gene matches. Germline values: CDR1 KGHSH, CDR2 LQKENI. This CDR3 has 22 amino acids.